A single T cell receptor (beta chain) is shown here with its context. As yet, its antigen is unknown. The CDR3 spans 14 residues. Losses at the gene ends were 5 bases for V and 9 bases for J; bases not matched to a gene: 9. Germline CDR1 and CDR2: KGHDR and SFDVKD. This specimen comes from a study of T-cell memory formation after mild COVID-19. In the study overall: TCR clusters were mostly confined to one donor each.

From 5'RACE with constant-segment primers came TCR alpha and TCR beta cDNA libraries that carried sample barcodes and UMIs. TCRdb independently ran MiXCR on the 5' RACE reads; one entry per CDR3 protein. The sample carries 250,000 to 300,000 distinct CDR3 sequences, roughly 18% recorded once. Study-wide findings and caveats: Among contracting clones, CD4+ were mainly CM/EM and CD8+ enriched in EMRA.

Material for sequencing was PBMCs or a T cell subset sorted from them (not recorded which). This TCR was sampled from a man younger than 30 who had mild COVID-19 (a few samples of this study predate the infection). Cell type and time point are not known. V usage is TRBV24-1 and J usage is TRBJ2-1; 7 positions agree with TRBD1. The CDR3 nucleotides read TGTGCCACCAGTGCAACCGACAGGGACAGTGAGCAGTTCTTC. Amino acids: CATSATDRDSEQFF.